The rows below give T cell receptor beta chains drawn from one sample of a study of blood T cell repertoires in COVID-19. Profiling relied on immunoSEQ multiplex PCR, and the TCRdb table lists in-frame clones only, not all of them. The sample includes about 84,000 clones, around 80% of them seen just once. What was sequenced was peripheral blood. The receptors come from a woman of 80 years or more with acute or convalescent COVID-19. Both conserved end residues are part of each CDR3. Fields, in order: CDR3 DNA, CDR3 protein, D gene, J gene, clone size, V gene. A D gene is named only where the DNA matches it firmly. Size is omitted from some rows. Given values are once, few, many or a class for expanded clones.

DNA: TGCGCCAGCAGCTTAGGAGCTAGCGGATACAATGAGCAGTTCTTC
CDR3: CASSLGASGYNEQFF
D: TRBD2
J: TRBJ2-1
size: once
V: TRBV5-1

DNA: TGTGCCACCAGTGCCAGACTAGCGGGAGCTAGCACAGATACGCAGTATTTT
CDR3: CATSARLAGASTDTQYF
D: TRBD2
J: TRBJ2-3
size: -
V: TRBV24-1

DNA: TGTGCCAGCACTAGAGGTAGCGAAAACATTCAGTACTTC
CDR3: CASTRGSENIQYF
D: -
J: TRBJ2-4
size: -
V: TRBV18

DNA: TGCAGTGCTAGTCACGGGGGGAAATACAATGAGCAGTTCTTC
CDR3: CSASHGGKYNEQFF
D: TRBD2
J: TRBJ2-1
size: -
V: TRBV20-1

DNA: TGTGCCAGCAGCTTATCAGGGATGAACACTGAAGCTTTCTTT
CDR3: CASSLSGMNTEAFF
D: -
J: TRBJ1-1
size: -
V: TRBV11-3

DNA: TGTGCCAGCACGGGAGGGACTTCCTACGAGCAGTACTTC
CDR3: CASTGGTSYEQYF
D: TRBD2
J: TRBJ2-7
size: -
V: TRBV6-5

DNA: TGTGCCAGCAGCTTAGGGACTAGCGGGAGGAATCGCAATGAGCAGTTCTTC
CDR3: CASSLGTSGRNRNEQFF
D: TRBD2
J: TRBJ2-1
size: -
V: TRBV11-3

DNA: TGTGCCACCAGTGATTTGGGACAGGGCCAAGAGACCCAGTACTTC
CDR3: CATSDLGQGQETQYF
D: TRBD1
J: TRBJ2-5
size: -
V: TRBV24-1

DNA: TGTGCCAGCAGCCTTCGGACTAGCGACGAGCAGTACTTC
CDR3: CASSLRTSDEQYF
D: TRBD2
J: TRBJ2-7
size: -
V: TRBV5-4

DNA: TGTGCCAGCAGCGTTCAACCGACAGGGGGCACTGAAGCTTTCTTT
CDR3: CASSVQPTGGTEAFF
D: TRBD1
J: TRBJ1-1
size: -
V: TRBV9

DNA: TGCAGCGTGGCGGGGGCTAGCGGGGTCTACGAGCAGTACTTC
CDR3: CSVAGASGVYEQYF
D: TRBD2
J: TRBJ2-7
size: once
V: TRBV29-1

DNA: TGTGCCATCCGCGGGGCCAACACCGGGGAGCTGTTTTTT
CDR3: CAIRGANTGELFF
D: -
J: TRBJ2-2
size: -
V: TRBV27

DNA: TGTGCCAGCAGTTTATCGTGGAACCGGGGAGAGACCCAGTACTTC
CDR3: CASSLSWNRGETQYF
D: -
J: TRBJ2-5
size: -
V: TRBV27

DNA: TGTGCCAGCTTGGACAGGGGGACTAATTCACCCCTCCACTTT
CDR3: CASLDRGTNSPLHF
D: TRBD1
J: TRBJ1-6
size: -
V: TRBV6-1

DNA: TGTGCCAGCAGCTCCGGGACAGAAAACCCCTGGGGCACAGATACGCAGTATTTT
CDR3: CASSSGTENPWGTDTQYF
D: TRBD1
J: TRBJ2-3
size: -
V: TRBV27

DNA: TGTGCCAGCAGTCCACCCTCGGGGGGTTCCTACGAGCAGTACTTC
CDR3: CASSPPSGGSYEQYF
D: TRBD2
J: TRBJ2-7
size: -
V: TRBV6-5

DNA: TGTGCCTTTGACAGAGCCATGAACACTGAAGCTTTCTTT
CDR3: CAFDRAMNTEAFF
D: -
J: TRBJ1-1
size: -
V: TRBV30

DNA: TGTGCCAGCAGCAGTGGGACAAATTACGAGCAGTACTTC
CDR3: CASSSGTNYEQYF
D: -
J: TRBJ2-7
size: -
V: TRBV5-4

DNA: TGCGCCAGCAGCTTGTTCCTAGCGGGAGGATATACGCAGTATTTT
CDR3: CASSLFLAGGYTQYF
D: TRBD2
J: TRBJ2-3
size: -
V: TRBV5-1

DNA: TGTGCCAGCAGTGAATCGGACAGCTTGGTTGTAAAGACCCAGTACTTC
CDR3: CASSESDSLVVKTQYF
D: -
J: TRBJ2-5
size: -
V: TRBV6-1

DNA: TGTGCCAGCAGCTTAGGGGGGGGATGGCAGCCCCAGCATTTT
CDR3: CASSLGGGWQPQHF
D: -
J: TRBJ1-5
size: -
V: TRBV11-2

DNA: TGTGCCAGCACCGCGGGCACAGCGACCTCGGGAACGCAGTATTTT
CDR3: CASTAGTATSGTQYF
D: -
J: TRBJ2-3
size: -
V: TRBV2

DNA: TGTGCCAGCAGCCCCGGGGGCACTGAAGCTTTCTTT
CDR3: CASSPGGTEAFF
D: -
J: TRBJ1-1
size: -
V: TRBV6-5

DNA: TGTGCCAGCATCCCCCCCGAGGGGGCGGACCAGCCCCAGCATTTT
CDR3: CASIPPEGADQPQHF
D: -
J: TRBJ1-5
size: -
V: TRBV21-1

DNA: TGTGCCAGCAGTTTAGGACAGGGCTCTAGCAATCAGCCCCAGCATTTT
CDR3: CASSLGQGSSNQPQHF
D: TRBD1
J: TRBJ1-5
size: -
V: TRBV27

DNA: TGCGCCAGCAGGGACGCAGGAATAACTCTAGCGGGAGGGTTCGACGAGCAGTACTTC
CDR3: CASRDAGITLAGGFDEQYF
D: TRBD2
J: TRBJ2-7
size: -
V: TRBV5-1

DNA: TGTGCCAGCAGTTTCCAGGGACAGGGGGCGCAGACTGAAGCTTTCTTT
CDR3: CASSFQGQGAQTEAFF
D: TRBD1
J: TRBJ1-1
size: -
V: TRBV28

DNA: TGCAGCGCCGAAGTCGACAGGGATATGAACACTGAAGCTTTCTTT
CDR3: CSAEVDRDMNTEAFF
D: TRBD1
J: TRBJ1-1
size: -
V: TRBV29-1

DNA: TGTGCCATCAGTGAGTTCTCAGACAAGTCCTACGAGCAGTACTTC
CDR3: CAISEFSDKSYEQYF
D: -
J: TRBJ2-7
size: once
V: TRBV10-3

DNA: TGTGCCAGCAGTTACTCAGCCCGGGACAGCTCCTACGAGCAGTACTTC
CDR3: CASSYSARDSSYEQYF
D: TRBD1
J: TRBJ2-7
size: -
V: TRBV6-2/TRBV6-3

DNA: TGTGCCAGCAGTTTACATACAGGGTCGGAGCAGTTCTTC
CDR3: CASSLHTGSEQFF
D: -
J: TRBJ2-1
size: once
V: TRBV27

DNA: TGTGCCAGCAGCTTAGAGGAAGGGACTTCCTACTCCTACGAGCAGTACTTC
CDR3: CASSLEEGTSYSYEQYF
D: -
J: TRBJ2-7
size: -
V: TRBV7-2

DNA: TGTGCCAGCAGCTTGCAGGGTGGAGAGACCCAGTACTTC
CDR3: CASSLQGGETQYF
D: -
J: TRBJ2-5
size: few
V: TRBV5-8

DNA: TGTGCCAGCAGTTACTCGGCCCTAGCGGGAGGGTTATACAATGAGCAGTTCTTC
CDR3: CASSYSALAGGLYNEQFF
D: TRBD2
J: TRBJ2-1
size: -
V: TRBV6-2/TRBV6-3

DNA: TGTGCCAGCAGCTCGGGCCCGAGGACTAGCGGTTGGGATAGCACCGGGGAGCTGTTTTTT
CDR3: CASSSGPRTSGWDSTGELFF
D: TRBD2
J: TRBJ2-2
size: -
V: TRBV5-4

DNA: TGTGCCAGCAACTTACAGGGGGCAGATTCACCCCTCCACTTT
CDR3: CASNLQGADSPLHF
D: TRBD1
J: TRBJ1-6
size: few
V: TRBV27

DNA: TGTGCTAGTGGTTCCTCTCGGTCCCCTTTGAGCACCGGGGAGCTGTTTTTT
CDR3: CASGSSRSPLSTGELFF
D: -
J: TRBJ2-2
size: -
V: TRBV12-5

DNA: TGCGCCAGCAGCTTGGCGGGAGCAGAGACCCAGTACTTC
CDR3: CASSLAGAETQYF
D: -
J: TRBJ2-5
size: -
V: TRBV5-1

DNA: TGTGCCAGCAGCTTATTTGCAGGGGGAAACACCATATATTTT
CDR3: CASSLFAGGNTIYF
D: -
J: TRBJ1-3
size: -
V: TRBV7-9

DNA: TGTGCCAGCAGCTTATTACAGGACGAGCAGTACTTC
CDR3: CASSLLQDEQYF
D: -
J: TRBJ2-7
size: -
V: TRBV7-2

DNA: TGTGCCAGTAGTATCTTTGCAGGTGACACCGGGGAGCTGTTTTTT
CDR3: CASSIFAGDTGELFF
D: -
J: TRBJ2-2
size: few
V: TRBV19

DNA: TGTGCCAGCAGCGAACTCGGGCTAGCTGGAGAGACCCAGTACTTC
CDR3: CASSELGLAGETQYF
D: -
J: TRBJ2-5
size: -
V: TRBV9

DNA: TGTGCCAGCAGCGGAACCAGCGGGACGGGGGAGCAGTACTTC
CDR3: CASSGTSGTGEQYF
D: TRBD2
J: TRBJ2-7
size: -
V: TRBV9

DNA: TGTGCCAGCATCCGGACAGCAAACACTGAAGCTTTCTTT
CDR3: CASIRTANTEAFF
D: -
J: TRBJ1-1
size: -
V: TRBV2

DNA: TGCGCCAGCAGGGGTCCTTCGGGTACTGAAGCTTTCTTT
CDR3: CASRGPSGTEAFF
D: -
J: TRBJ1-1
size: -
V: TRBV10-2

DNA: TGTGCCACCAGTGAATCCTCCGGGCATCAGGGGGGCTACACCTTC
CDR3: CATSESSGHQGGYTF
D: -
J: TRBJ1-2
size: many
V: TRBV24-1

DNA: TGTGCCACCAGCGGGGGGGACGAAAAACTGTTTTTT
CDR3: CATSGGDEKLFF
D: -
J: TRBJ1-4
size: -
V: TRBV15

DNA: TGTGCCATCAGTGAGAACAGATTGGTGTCGGATTCACCCCTCCACTTT
CDR3: CAISENRLVSDSPLHF
D: -
J: TRBJ1-6
size: -
V: TRBV10-3

DNA: TGTGCCAGCAGCCAAGAAGGCTATGGGGCCCTGGGAGAAAAACTGTTTTTT
CDR3: CASSQEGYGALGEKLFF
D: -
J: TRBJ1-4
size: -
V: TRBV3-1/TRBV3-2

DNA: TGTGCCAGCAGCTTGGCTCCAGGGCGGAGCACAGATACGCAGTATTTT
CDR3: CASSLAPGRSTDTQYF
D: -
J: TRBJ2-3
size: -
V: TRBV5-6

DNA: TGTGCCAGCAGCTTCTACGGGACAGACTATGAAAAACTGTTTTTT
CDR3: CASSFYGTDYEKLFF
D: TRBD1
J: TRBJ1-4
size: -
V: TRBV5-8

DNA: TGCAGCGCGGGGGCGGGGGGAAACACTGAAGCTTTCTTT
CDR3: CSAGAGGNTEAFF
D: -
J: TRBJ1-1
size: -
V: TRBV29-1

DNA: TGTGCCAGCCAATTTGACATCCCGAACACCGGGGAGCTGTTTTTT
CDR3: CASQFDIPNTGELFF
D: -
J: TRBJ2-2
size: -
V: TRBV28

DNA: TGTGCCAGCAGCGCAGCCCGGGACTACGAGCAGTACTTC
CDR3: CASSAARDYEQYF
D: -
J: TRBJ2-7
size: many
V: TRBV5-4

DNA: TGTGCCAGCAGCCTCCTGACAGGGGACAGCGGCTACACCTTC
CDR3: CASSLLTGDSGYTF
D: TRBD1
J: TRBJ1-2
size: -
V: TRBV7-2

DNA: TGTGCCAGCAGCGTAGCTGGTCAGGGGTCCCACGAGCAGTACTTC
CDR3: CASSVAGQGSHEQYF
D: -
J: TRBJ2-7
size: -
V: TRBV9

DNA: TGTGCCAGCAGCTTAGGGCGGGCCAGTTACAATGAGCAGTTCTTC
CDR3: CASSLGRASYNEQFF
D: -
J: TRBJ2-1
size: -
V: TRBV7-3

DNA: TGTGCCAGCAGCCTTCGGACAGGGGGCTTGTCAGATACGCAGTATTTT
CDR3: CASSLRTGGLSDTQYF
D: TRBD1
J: TRBJ2-3
size: once
V: TRBV7-2

DNA: TGTGCCAGCAGGCCGGGACTACGGGCCTACGAGCAGTACTTC
CDR3: CASRPGLRAYEQYF
D: TRBD2
J: TRBJ2-7
size: once
V: TRBV28